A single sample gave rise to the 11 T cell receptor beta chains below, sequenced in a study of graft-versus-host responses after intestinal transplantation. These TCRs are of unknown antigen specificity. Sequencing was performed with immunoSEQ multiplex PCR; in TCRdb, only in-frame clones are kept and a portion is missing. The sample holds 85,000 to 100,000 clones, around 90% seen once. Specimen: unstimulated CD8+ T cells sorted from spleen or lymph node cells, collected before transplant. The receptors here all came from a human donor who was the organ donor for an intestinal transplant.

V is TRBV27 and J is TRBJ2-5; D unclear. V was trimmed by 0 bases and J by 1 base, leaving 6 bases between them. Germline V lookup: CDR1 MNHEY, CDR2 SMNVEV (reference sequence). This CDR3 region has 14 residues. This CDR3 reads CASSLSPIQETQYF. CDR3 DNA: TGTGCCAGCAGTTTATCCCCTATCCAAGAGACCCAGTACTTC.

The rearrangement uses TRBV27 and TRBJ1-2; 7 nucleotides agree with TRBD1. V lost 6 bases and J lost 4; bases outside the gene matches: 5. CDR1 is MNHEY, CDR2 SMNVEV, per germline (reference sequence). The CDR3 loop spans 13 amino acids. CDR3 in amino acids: CASSSTGAYGYTF. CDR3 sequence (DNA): TGTGCCAGCAGCTCCACAGGGGCCTATGGCTACACCTTC.

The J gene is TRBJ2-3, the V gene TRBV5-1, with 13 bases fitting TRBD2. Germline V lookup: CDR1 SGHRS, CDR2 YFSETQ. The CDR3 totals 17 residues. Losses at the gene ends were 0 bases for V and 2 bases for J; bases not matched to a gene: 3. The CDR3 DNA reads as TGCGCCAGCAGCTTGGGACTAGCGGGGGGCAACACAGATACGCAGTATTTT. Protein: CASSLGLAGGNTDTQYF. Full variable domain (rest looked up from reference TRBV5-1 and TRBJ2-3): KAGVTQTPRYLIKTRGQQVTLSCSPISGHRSVSWYQQTPGQGLQFLFEYFSETQRNKGNFPGRFSGRQFSNSRSEMNVSTLELGDSALYLCASSLGLAGGNTDTQYFGPGTRLTVL.

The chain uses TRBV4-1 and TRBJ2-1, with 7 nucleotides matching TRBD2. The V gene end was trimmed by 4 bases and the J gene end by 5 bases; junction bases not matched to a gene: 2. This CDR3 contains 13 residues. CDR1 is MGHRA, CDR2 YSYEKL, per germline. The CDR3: CASSLAGNNEQFF. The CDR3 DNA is TGCGCCAGCAGCCTAGCGGGTAACAATGAGCAGTTCTTC.

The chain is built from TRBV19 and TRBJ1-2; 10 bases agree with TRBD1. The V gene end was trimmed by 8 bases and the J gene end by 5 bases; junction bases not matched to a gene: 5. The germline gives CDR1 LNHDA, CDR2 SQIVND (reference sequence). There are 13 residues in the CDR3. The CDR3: CASYGTGEYGYTF. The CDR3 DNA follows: TGTGCCAGTTATGGGACAGGGGAATATGGCTACACCTTC.

The CDR3 sequence: CASSFGDRRTDTQYF. As DNA, the CDR3 is TGTGCCAGCAGTTTCGGTGATAGGAGGACAGATACGCAGTATTTT. The genes are TRBV28 and TRBJ2-3; D may be TRBD2 (5 bases). The CDR3 length is 15 residues. CDR1 is MDHEN, CDR2 SYDVKM, per germline. V was shortened by 3 bases and J by 3 bases, with 13 bases between the two germline ends.

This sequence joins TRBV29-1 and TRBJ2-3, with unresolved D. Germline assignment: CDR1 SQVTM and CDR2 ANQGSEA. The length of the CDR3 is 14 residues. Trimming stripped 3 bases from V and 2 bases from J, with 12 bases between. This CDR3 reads CSVEFLEATDTQYF. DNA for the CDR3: TGCAGCGTTGAGTTTCTAGAGGCCACAGATACGCAGTATTTT.

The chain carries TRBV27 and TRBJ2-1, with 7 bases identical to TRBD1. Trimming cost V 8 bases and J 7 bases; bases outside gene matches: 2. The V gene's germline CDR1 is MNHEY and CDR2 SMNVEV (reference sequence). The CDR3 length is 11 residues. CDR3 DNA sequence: TGTGCCAGCCACAGGGGAAATGAGCAGTTCTTC. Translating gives CASHRGNEQFF.

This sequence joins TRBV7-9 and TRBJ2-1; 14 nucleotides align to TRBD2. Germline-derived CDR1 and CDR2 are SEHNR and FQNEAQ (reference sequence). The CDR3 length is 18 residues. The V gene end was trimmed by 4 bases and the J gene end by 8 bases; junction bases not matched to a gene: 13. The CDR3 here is CASSSPLPGLAGVDEQFF. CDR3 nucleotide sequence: TGTGCCAGCAGCTCCCCCCTACCGGGACTAGCGGGGGTGGATGAGCAGTTCTTC.

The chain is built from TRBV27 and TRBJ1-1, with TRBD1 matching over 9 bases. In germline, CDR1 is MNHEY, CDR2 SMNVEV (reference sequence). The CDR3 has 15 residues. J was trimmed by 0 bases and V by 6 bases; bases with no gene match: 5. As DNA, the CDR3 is TGTGCCAGCAGGTCCGGGACAGGGATGAACACTGAAGCTTTCTTT. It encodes CASRSGTGMNTEAFF.

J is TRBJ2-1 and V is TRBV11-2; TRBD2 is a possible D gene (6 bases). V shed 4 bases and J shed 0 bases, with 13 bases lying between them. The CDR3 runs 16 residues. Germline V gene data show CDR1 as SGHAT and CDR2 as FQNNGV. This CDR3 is CASSSWTIRSYNEQFF. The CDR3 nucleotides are TGTGCCAGCAGCTCCTGGACTATCCGCTCCTACAATGAGCAGTTCTTC.